This entry concerns a single T cell receptor (beta chain). V dropped 2 bases and J dropped 8 bases, with 12 bases sitting between them. Germline CDR1 reads SGHTA; CDR2 reads FQGTGA. The CDR3 runs to 13 residues. These data belong to a study of cytomegalovirus exposure and HLA in healthy donors. On the study more broadly: In a previous analysis, 120 million or so unique TCR beta sequences were found from some 200 million T cells.

The PCR was carried out with 60 Vbeta primers and 13 Jbeta primers. Measured with immunoSEQ multiplex PCR; TCRdb has only the in-frame clones, and not every one. The data show some 100,000 clones, roughly 75% seen once. The receptor's source is a male donor in good health and CMV-seropositive. Specimen: PBMCs. The rearrangement joins TRBV7-3 to TRBJ1-1, with D possibly TRBD1 on 5 matching bases. CDR3 loop: CASSLGAGVEAFF. CDR3 DNA sequence: TGTGCCAGCAGCTTAGGCGCGGGGGTGGAAGCTTTCTTT. Full variable domain (outside the CDR3, taken from reference TRBV7-3 and TRBJ1-1): GAGVSQTPSNKVTEKGKYVELRCDPISGHTALYWYRQSLGQGPEFLIYFQGTGAADDSGLPNDRFFAVRPEGSVSTLKIQRTERGDSAVYLCASSLGAGVEAFFGQGTRLTVV.